Here is one TCR beta chain with its context. Antigen specificity is unknown. The protocol was immunoSEQ multiplex PCR, while the TCRdb copy is restricted to in-frame clones and leaves out a portion. The sample has around 30,000 clones, less than 75% seen once. The CDR3 is 13 amino acids. Deletions cut 7 bases from V and 3 bases from J, with 16 bases between. CDR1 SQVTM and CDR2 ANQGSEA come from the germline V gene. This entry belongs to a study of vaccination effects on CD4 cells after COVID-19. Study results and limitations: Marked clonal contraction was seen in infection- and vaccine-induced clones late after vaccination.

Before sequencing, viral peptide pools were used by the ViraFEST assay to expand antigen-specific CD4+ T cells. Investigators separated out CD4+ T cells once around nine days of culture had passed. Participants got two doses of BNT162b2 or mRNA-1273 vaccine. IL-2 at about 10 IU/ml and peptides at 7.5 to 10 ug/ml were added to cultured PBMC, fewer than 2.5 million per well. This clonotype originated in a human donor who received a COVID-19 vaccine. V and J are TRBV29-1 and TRBJ2-7; either TRBD1 or TRBD2 may supply D (5 bases each). This sample comprised CD4+ T cells from PBMCs cultured with HCoV-NL63 spike peptides, obtained after COVID-19 vaccination. Written as DNA, the CDR3 is TGCAGCGGGGGGACCCCGGGCGGCTACGAGCAGTACTTC. This gives the protein CSGGTPGGYEQYF.